The rows below give T cell receptor beta chains drawn from one sample of a study of blood T cell repertoires in COVID-19. The repertoire was sequenced with immunoSEQ multiplex PCR; TCRdb's copy has only in-frame clones and lacks some. In the table there are about 67,000 clones, about nine tenths of which are singletons. The sample taken for sequencing was peripheral blood. The receptors originated from a man in his forties or fifties with active COVID-19. CDR3s include the opening cysteine and the closing phenylalanine or tryptophan. The order of the fields is CDR3 protein, V gene, J gene.

cdr3_aa: CASSEGRTSGRSEQYF; v_call: TRBV2; j_call: TRBJ2-7
cdr3_aa: CASSHRDEQYF; v_call: TRBV28; j_call: TRBJ2-7
cdr3_aa: CASSSQGIEAFF; v_call: TRBV5-1; j_call: TRBJ1-1
cdr3_aa: CASSYFQETQYF; v_call: TRBV5-1; j_call: TRBJ2-5
cdr3_aa: CASSYSLRGGNNEQYF; v_call: TRBV5-1; j_call: TRBJ2-7
cdr3_aa: CASMRYGQGAGGYTF; v_call: TRBV2; j_call: TRBJ1-2
cdr3_aa: CATSAPELARTEAFF; v_call: TRBV24-1; j_call: TRBJ1-1
cdr3_aa: CASNPTGEGSNQPQHF; v_call: TRBV19; j_call: TRBJ1-5
cdr3_aa: CASSGGRGQAFF; v_call: TRBV6-4; j_call: TRBJ1-1
cdr3_aa: CASSTLRGIRPGELFF; v_call: TRBV11-2; j_call: TRBJ2-2
cdr3_aa: CASSLAGYKTEAFF; v_call: TRBV28; j_call: TRBJ1-1
cdr3_aa: CASSQVPGTGGHEQYF; v_call: TRBV4-2; j_call: TRBJ2-7
cdr3_aa: CASRLTGDTQYF; v_call: TRBV2; j_call: TRBJ2-3
cdr3_aa: CASSLWTGINTGELFF; v_call: TRBV5-8; j_call: TRBJ2-2
cdr3_aa: CASSILSGGEKLFF; v_call: TRBV19; j_call: TRBJ1-4
cdr3_aa: CASSLGQWGPYEQYF; v_call: TRBV27; j_call: TRBJ2-7
cdr3_aa: CASSFSQGQPQHF; v_call: TRBV7-2; j_call: TRBJ1-5
cdr3_aa: CASSPRGRGAYEQYF; v_call: TRBV7-2; j_call: TRBJ2-7
cdr3_aa: CASSLVTSSGEQYF; v_call: TRBV7-9; j_call: TRBJ2-7
cdr3_aa: CASRNRGRDQETQYF; v_call: TRBV5-1; j_call: TRBJ2-5
cdr3_aa: CASGDRAGSPLHF; v_call: TRBV7-9; j_call: TRBJ1-6
cdr3_aa: CASSQQGAYGYTF; v_call: TRBV3-1/TRBV3-2; j_call: TRBJ1-2
cdr3_aa: CASRARGPSYEQYF; v_call: TRBV6-5; j_call: TRBJ2-7
cdr3_aa: CASSPLDSADTQYF; v_call: TRBV18; j_call: TRBJ2-3
cdr3_aa: CASSQEGTGGEKLFF; v_call: TRBV4-3; j_call: TRBJ1-4
cdr3_aa: CASRRGGSEQFF; v_call: TRBV28; j_call: TRBJ2-1